The 17 T cell receptor beta chains presented below share a single source sample, sequenced in a study of shared clonotypes between healthy human individuals. Naive CD8 cells lacked CD45RO and underwent positive selection for CCR7, leaving out terminally differentiated effector memory CD45RA+ cells. Clones were read by immunoSEQ multiplex PCR, and TCRdb kept only the in-frame ones, dropping some. This repertoire shows just over 2,000,000 clones, less than 95% found once; its top ten account for around 1.1%. The sequenced sample was naive CD8+ T cells sorted from blood. Receptors originate from a man aged 18 to 29 in good health.

The V gene is TRBV19, the J gene TRBJ1-2, with D hard to call. CDR3 length: 13 residues. The germline V gene encodes CDR1 LNHDA and CDR2 SQIVND (reference sequence). V was clipped by 7 bases and J by 1 base, with 10 bases between them. The DNA for the CDR3 is TGTGCCAGTAACCTGGGTTTTAACTATGGCTACACCTTC. Protein sequence: CASNLGFNYGYTF.

The chain joins TRBV2 to TRBJ2-5; perhaps TRBD1 as D (5 bases). V lost 3 bases to trimming and J lost 3 bases, with 11 bases between them. From germline, CDR1 is SNHLY and CDR2 FYNNEI. This CDR3 comprises 14 residues. CDR3 nucleotide sequence: TGTGCCAGCAGTGAGGTAGGGGTCGAAGAGACCCAGTACTTC. This codes for CASSEVGVEETQYF.

The rearrangement links TRBV5-6 to TRBJ1-4; D perhaps matches TRBD1 (5 bases). V was clipped by 3 bases and J by 3 bases, with 12 bases between them. CDR3 size: 15 residues. Germline CDR1 SGHDT, CDR2 YYEEEE. CDR3 DNA: TGTGCCAGCAGCTCCCCGGGACGATCTAATGAAAAACTGTTTTTT. This gives the protein CASSSPGRSNEKLFF.

The chain is built from TRBV6-5 and TRBJ1-3, with D possibly TRBD1 on 6 matching bases. The CDR3 consists of 15 residues. CDR1 and CDR2 (germline): MNHEY, SVGAGI. The V and J ends lost 2 bases and 8 bases respectively, with 16 bases between them. The CDR3 spells CASSYRGWGPDTIYF. The DNA for the CDR3 is TGTGCCAGCAGTTACCGAGGGTGGGGGCCCGACACCATATATTTT.

The chain joins TRBV5-6 to TRBJ1-2, with 7 positions matching TRBD1. Trimming took 4 bases from V and 3 from J; bases not matched to a gene: 6. The CDR3 totals 14 residues. Germline CDR1 is SGHDT and CDR2 is YYEEEE. The CDR3 protein is CASSTTGAYYGYTF. The CDR3 nucleotides read TGTGCCAGCAGCACTACAGGGGCCTACTATGGCTACACCTTC.

Remarks on this clone: Additional DNA sequences in this sample encode the identical CDR3. The chain links TRBV19 to TRBJ2-7; 8 nucleotides agree with TRBD1. V gave up 5 bases and J gave up 4 bases; unmatched junction bases: 7. The germline gives CDR1 LNHDA, CDR2 SQIVND (reference sequence). The CDR3 runs 14 residues. CDR3 nucleotides: TGTGCCAGTAGTCCCGGGACAGGAGATTACGAGCAGTACTTC. The encoded protein is CASSPGTGDYEQYF.

This clone was detected once. The gene calls are TRBV4-3 and TRBJ2-7, with D perhaps TRBD1 (6 bases). Germline lookup yields CDR1 LGHNA and CDR2 YSLEER. The ends were cut back, 1 base at V and 2 bases at J, with 12 bases in the middle. This CDR3 is 15 amino acids long. The CDR3 nucleotides are TGCGCCAGCAGCCAAGGGACAGCTACCACCTACGAGCAGTACTTC. Residues: CASSQGTATTYEQYF.

The genes are TRBV2 and TRBJ2-2; TRBD1 matches 8 bases. CDR3 size: 18 residues. Germline CDR1 SNHLY, CDR2 FYNNEI. The V gene end was trimmed by 5 bases and the J gene end by 2 bases; junction bases not matched to a gene: 13. The DNA for the CDR3 is TGTGCCAGCAGTCCCTCGGAAGGACAGGGTCCCAACACCGGGGAGCTGTTTTTT. This sequence encodes CASSPSEGQGPNTGELFF.

In its sample, this clone was seen once. V and J are TRBV4-1 and TRBJ1-4; the D is unclear. This CDR3 spans 16 amino acids. Deletions cut 4 bases from V and 0 bases from J, with 12 bases between. Germline V gene lookup returns CDR1 MGHRA and CDR2 YSYEKL. The CDR3 nucleotides read TGCGCCAGCAGCCTCATACCAGCGGCAACTAATGAAAAACTGTTTTTT. Its translation is CASSLIPAATNEKLFF.

Worth noting for this clone: One end of the junction does not line up with germline, which may come from a read error. The chain combines TRBV7-7 with TRBJ2-3; D unresolved. This CDR3 region has 14 residues. The germline V gene has CDR1 SSHAT and CDR2 FNYEAQ (reference sequence). CDR3 protein: CASSPEVGTDTQYF. CDR3 in DNA: TGTGCTAGCAGCCCCGAAGTCGGAACAGATACGCAGTATTTT.

A remark on this clone: The sample contains more than one DNA sequence encoding this CDR3. This rearrangement joins TRBV6-5 to TRBJ1-1; D might be TRBD1 (5 bases). The CDR3 runs 15 residues. The V gene's germline CDR1 is MNHEY and CDR2 SVGAGI. The V end was cut by 0 bases, the J end by 2 bases, with 10 bases between. As DNA, the CDR3 is TGTGCCAGCAGTTACTCTGGGCAGGGTAACACTGAAGCTTTCTTT. Encoded protein: CASSYSGQGNTEAFF.

The chain employs TRBV10-3 and TRBJ2-1, with 8 bases aligning to TRBD2. The CDR3 runs to 15 residues. Germline CDR1 and CDR2: ENHRY and SYGVKD. The junction had 9 bases not matched to a gene; V was cut back by 2 bases and J by 9 bases. The CDR3 is CAISEAGLDSSEQFF. As DNA, the CDR3 is TGTGCCATCAGTGAGGCGGGACTAGACTCCAGTGAGCAGTTCTTC.

The rearrangement links TRBV5-6 to TRBJ2-5, with 7 bases identical to TRBD1. With V trimmed by 2 bases and J by 5 bases, 3 bases remained unmatched. The CDR3 contains 13 residues. The germline V gene has CDR1 SGHDT and CDR2 YYEEEE. The chain's CDR3 is CASSLGGWETQYF. CDR3 DNA sequence: TGTGCCAGCAGCTTAGGGGGCTGGGAGACCCAGTACTTC.

The genes are TRBV27 and TRBJ2-7; a weak D match, TRBD1 (5 bases). The germline CDR1 and CDR2 sequences are MNHEY and SMNVEV (reference sequence). Trimming shortened V by 4 bases and J by 5 bases, and 15 bases separated the two germline ends. This CDR3 region has 14 residues. The CDR3 region is CASSSFPAGNEQYF. In DNA form, the CDR3 reads TGTGCCAGCAGTTCCTTCCCGGCAGGGAACGAGCAGTACTTC.

CDR3 residues: CASSPSPRYEQYF. Written as DNA, the CDR3 is TGTGCCAGCAGCCCCTCCCCGCGCTACGAGCAGTACTTC. V and J are TRBV6-1 and TRBJ2-7; D call uncertain. CDR1 is MNHNS, CDR2 SASEGT, per germline. V was trimmed by 6 bases and J by 3 bases, leaving 12 bases between them. The CDR3 extends over 13 amino acids.

The chain links TRBV4-1 to TRBJ2-5; 7 nucleotides line up with TRBD1. With 4 bases clipped from V and 5 bases from J, the junction kept 16 bases outside the gene matches. CDR1 and CDR2 from the germline V gene are MGHRA and YSYEKL. The CDR3 has 17 amino acids. The CDR3 DNA reads as TGCGCCAGCAGCCCGGGCCCGCCGCAGGGGGATGAGGAGACCCAGTACTTC. It encodes CASSPGPPQGDEETQYF.

Turning to this clone: The identical CDR3 is also encoded by other nucleotide sequences in the sample. The genes are TRBV6-1 and TRBJ2-5, with D hard to call. Germline loops: CDR1 MNHNS, CDR2 SASEGT. V dropped 2 bases and J dropped 5 bases, with 3 bases sitting between them. This CDR3 has 11 residues. As DNA, the CDR3 is TGTGCCAGCAGTGAACCGGAGACCCAGTACTTC. Amino acids: CASSEPETQYF.